The TCR beta chain described here comes from a study of CD8+ T cells in alopecia areata. There are 14 residues in the CDR3. The V gene's germline CDR1 is MNHEY and CDR2 SMNVEV (reference sequence). Trimming left V 2 bases short and J 1 base short, with 3 bases between. Individuals with alopecia areata gave both lesional scalp punch biopsies and peripheral blood for collection. CD4+ and CD8+ T cells were sorted from PBMCs. cDNA prepared by RNA extraction and subsequent reverse transcription served as the template for sequencing. Sequenced by immunoSEQ multiplex PCR; TCRdb stores in-frame clones only, minus some. The sample holds some 130,000 clones, 45% to 65% seen once. Study-wide results and limits: Normal scalp showed lower clonality than lesional scalp, especially alopecia totalis/universalis.

Comment on this clone: Its target is unknown. Other DNA sequences in this sample translate to the same CDR3.

The chain couples TRBV27 to TRBJ2-6; D is unclear. This clonotype originated in a human donor with alopecia areata. Source: CD4+ T cells sorted from blood, taken at week 0. CDR3 loop: CASSLRSGANVLTF. The CDR3 DNA follows: TGTGCCAGCAGTTTAAGATCTGGGGCCAACGTCCTGACTTTC.